One and the same sample provided the 32 T cell receptor beta chains below, sequenced in a study of CD8+ T cells in alopecia areata. Following RNA extraction, reverse transcription yielded cDNA that acted as the sequencing template. TCRdb keeps only in-frame clones here, not all; method: immunoSEQ multiplex PCR. Of some 240,000 clones in the sample, about 53% were seen once. This specimen was CD4+ T cells sorted from blood, taken at week 0. These receptors all come from a human donor with alopecia areata.

The CDR3 DNA sequence: TGTGCCTGGAGTGTAAAGGGGGCCACTGAAGCTTTCTTT. Translated: CAWSVKGATEAFF. The chain couples TRBV30 to TRBJ1-1, with 7 bases fitting TRBD1. CDR1 is GTSNPN and CDR2 is SVGIG in the germline V gene (reference sequence). V was pared by 0 bases and J by 4 bases, with 2 bases of the junction left unmatched. This CDR3 is built from 13 residues.

This clone occurred a few times. The CDR3 spells CASSSGQGTYTF. CDR3 in DNA: TGTGCCAGCAGTTCAGGACAGGGTACCTACACCTTC. V and J are TRBV6-5 and TRBJ1-2, with TRBD1 matching 8 bases. Unmatched junction bases numbered 5, after V lost 4 bases and J lost 10 bases. Looked up from germline, CDR1 is MNHEY and CDR2 is SVGAGI. CDR3 length: 12 amino acids.

V usage is TRBV7-2 and J usage is TRBJ2-7; TRBD1 is a possible D gene (6 bases). CDR3 size: 15 residues. Trimming stripped 2 bases from V and 0 bases from J, with 11 bases between. The germline CDR1 and CDR2 sequences are SGHTA and FQGNSA. CDR3 region: CASSLSGASSYEQYF. CDR3 sequence (DNA): TGTGCCAGCAGCTTATCAGGGGCGAGCTCCTACGAGCAGTACTTC. The whole variable domain, remainder taken from reference TRBV7-2 and TRBJ2-7, is GAGVSQSPSNKVTEKGKDVELRCDPISGHTALYWYRQSLGQGLEFLIYFQGNSAPDKSGLPSDRFSAERTGGSVSTLTIQRTQQEDSAVYLCASSLSGASSYEQYFGPGTRLTVT.

V usage is TRBV29-1 and J usage is TRBJ2-7; no reliable D call. Germline V gene lookup returns CDR1 SQVTM and CDR2 ANQGSEA. The CDR3 loop spans 11 amino acids. V lost 7 bases and J 5 bases, leaving 12 bases between the germline ends. CDR3 bases: TGCAGCGCAGAAGGGTGGGACGAGCAGTACTTC. Amino acids: CSAEGWDEQYF.

The genes are TRBV18 and TRBJ2-1, with D unresolved. Trimming removed 3 bases at V and 12 bases at J, with 15 bases between. Germline CDR1 and CDR2: KGHSH and LQKENI. The CDR3 contains 13 residues. The CDR3 reads CASSPGRMLGQFF. In DNA form, the CDR3 reads TGTGCCAGCTCACCTGGCCGGATGTTGGGGCAGTTCTTC.

The chain couples TRBV29-1 to TRBJ2-7; perhaps TRBD1 as D (5 bases). Germline V CDR1 and CDR2: SQVTM, ANQGSEA. The V end was cut by 6 bases, the J end by 0 bases, with 9 bases between. CDR3 size: 12 residues. The CDR3 sequence: CSVADISYEQYF. In nucleotides, the CDR3 is TGCAGCGTCGCGGACATCTCCTACGAGCAGTACTTC.

This clone was counted only a few times. This sequence joins TRBV4-1 and TRBJ1-1, with no clear D. This CDR3 has 15 residues. Germline CDR1 and CDR2: MGHRA and YSYEKL. The V gene lost 4 bases and the J gene lost 1 base, with 13 bases spanning the gap. The CDR3: CASSPVGSRNTEAFF. The CDR3 DNA reads TGCGCCAGCAGCCCCGTGGGCAGCCGGAACACTGAAGCTTTCTTT.

This rearrangement joins TRBV6-5 to TRBJ2-7, with TRBD1 matching 9 bases. CDR1 is MNHEY, CDR2 SVGAGI, per germline. The CDR3 consists of 14 residues. V trimming: 6 bases; J trimming: 3 bases; junction bases outside the gene matches: 6. The CDR3 spells CASRPPGQGYEQYF. The CDR3 nucleotides are TGTGCCAGCAGACCCCCGGGACAGGGCTACGAGCAGTACTTC.

The rearrangement joins TRBV2 to TRBJ1-1; D not resolved. Germline V gene lookup returns CDR1 SNHLY and CDR2 FYNNEI. The CDR3 consists of 13 residues. V lost 5 bases, J lost 7 bases, and 14 bases lay in between. This CDR3 reads CASSLGGGIEAFF. CDR3 nucleotide sequence: TGTGCCAGCAGTCTCGGCGGAGGGATTGAAGCTTTCTTT.

This clone came up once. Here the CDR3 reads CASSPKAGGPSDTQYF. Written as DNA, the CDR3 is TGCGCCAGCAGCCCCAAAGCGGGAGGGCCCTCAGATACGCAGTATTTT. The chain couples TRBV5-1 to TRBJ2-3, with 10 bases lining up with TRBD2. The junction had 9 bases not matched to a gene; V was cut back by 4 bases and J by 4 bases. This CDR3 spans 16 amino acids. Germline V lookup: CDR1 SGHRS, CDR2 YFSETQ. The whole variable domain, filled in from reference TRBV5-1 and TRBJ2-3, reads KAGVTQTPRYLIKTRGQQVTLSCSPISGHRSVSWYQQTPGQGLQFLFEYFSETQRNKGNFPGRFSGRQFSNSRSEMNVSTLELGDSALYLCASSPKAGGPSDTQYFGPGTRLTVL.

This chain links TRBV4-1 with TRBJ2-1, with TRBD2 matching 7 bases. Per germline, CDR1 MGHRA and CDR2 YSYEKL. J lost 0 bases, V lost 4 bases, and 3 bases had no gene match. This CDR3 spans 15 amino acids. CDR3 in DNA: TGCGCCAGCAGCCTGGCGGGGGTCTCCTACAATGAGCAGTTCTTC. Residues: CASSLAGVSYNEQFF.

The J gene is TRBJ2-7, the V gene TRBV6-1; TRBD2 matches 7 bases. Germline lookup yields CDR1 MNHNS and CDR2 SASEGT. Germline trimming cut 8 bases from V and 6 bases from J; bases unmatched to any gene: 13. The CDR3 has 14 amino acids. The CDR3 DNA follows: TGTGCCAGCCCCAGGGAGGGCAGGGAGGGCGAGCAGTACTTC. Its protein product is CASPREGREGEQYF.

This clone was counted only a few times. The sample carries other DNA sequences with the same CDR3. J is TRBJ2-3 and V is TRBV5-1; D uncertain. Trimming took off 0 bases at V and 0 bases at J, with 5 bases between the two ends. There are 14 residues in the CDR3. Germline loops: CDR1 SGHRS, CDR2 YFSETQ. The CDR3 sequence is CASSLDRSTDTQYF. The DNA for the CDR3 is TGCGCCAGCAGCTTGGATCGAAGCACAGATACGCAGTATTTT.

V is TRBV25-1 and J is TRBJ1-2; D is unresolved. Trimming left V 6 bases short and J 4 bases short, with 9 bases between. In germline, CDR1 is MGHDK, CDR2 SYGVNS. CDR3 size: 12 residues. The DNA of the CDR3 is TGTGCCAGCAGGGAGCCACTCTATGGCTACACCTTC. Translated, it gives CASREPLYGYTF.

A single count supports this clone. The chain employs TRBV7-2 and TRBJ2-7; unclear D gene. Germline CDR1 and CDR2: SGHTA and FQGNSA. The CDR3 is made up of 14 amino acids. V lost 4 bases to trimming and J lost 0 bases, with 10 bases between them. Written as DNA, the CDR3 is TGTGCCAGCAGCTCCTACATAATCTCCTACGAGCAGTACTTC. It codes for CASSSYIISYEQYF.

This chain links TRBV28 with TRBJ1-1, with D unclear. This CDR3 region has 12 residues. V dropped 6 bases and J dropped 11 bases, with 16 bases sitting between them. Germline loops: CDR1 MDHEN, CDR2 SYDVKM. CDR3 sequence (DNA): TGTGCCAGCAGCCCTAGCGCCTGGTGGGCTTTCTTT. Residues: CASSPSAWWAFF. Filled out from reference TRBV28 and TRBJ1-1, the complete variable domain reads DVKVTQSSRYLVKRTGEKVFLECVQDMDHENMFWYRQDPGLGLRLIYFSYDVKMKEKGDIPEGYSVSREKKERFSLILESASTNQTSMYLCASSPSAWWAFFGQGTRLTVV.

This chain connects TRBV30 to TRBJ1-2, with D maybe TRBD1 (5 bases). The V gene's germline CDR1 is GTSNPN and CDR2 SVGIG (reference sequence). The V end lost 2 bases, the J end lost 2 bases, and 18 bases lay between the germline ends. This CDR3 is built from 16 residues. The CDR3 loop is CAWSRDLPVGNYGYTF. CDR3 DNA: TGTGCCTGGAGTCGGGACCTCCCGGTAGGGAACTATGGCTACACCTTC.

This rearrangement joins TRBV7-2 to TRBJ2-2, with 11 positions matching TRBD2. The length of the CDR3 is 17 residues. J was trimmed by 1 base and V by 1 base; bases with no gene match: 2. Germline V CDR1 and CDR2: SGHTA, FQGNSA. The CDR3 loop is CASSLVGTSGNTGELFF. The DNA of the CDR3 is TGTGCCAGCAGCTTAGTAGGGACTAGCGGGAACACCGGGGAGCTGTTTTTT.

The V call is TRBV15, the J call TRBJ1-4; D gene uncertain. CDR3 length equals 15 residues. From germline, CDR1 is LNHNV and CDR2 YYDKDF (reference sequence). V lost 5 bases to trimming and J lost 3 bases, with 13 bases between them. CDR3 in amino acids: CATSPEGRANEKLFF. The CDR3 nucleotides are TGTGCCACCAGCCCTGAAGGGAGGGCTAATGAAAAACTGTTTTTT.

This rearrangement joins TRBV7-9 to TRBJ1-2; D is ambiguous. V was pared by 0 bases and J by 3 bases, with 5 bases between. Germline V gene sequence: CDR1 SEHNR, CDR2 FQNEAQ (reference sequence). The CDR3 spans 13 residues. The DNA for the CDR3 is TGTGCCAGCAGCTTAGCAGCTTACTATGGCTACACCTTC. Its protein product is CASSLAAYYGYTF.

This clone was seen a few times. The genes are TRBV29-1 and TRBJ2-6, with no clear D. The germline CDR1 and CDR2 sequences are SQVTM and ANQGSEA. The CDR3 is 14 residues long. Trimming took off 5 bases at V and 0 bases at J, with 8 bases between the two ends. Written as DNA, the CDR3 is TGCAGCGTTTTTAAGGACTCTGGGGCCAACGTCCTGACTTTC. It specifies CSVFKDSGANVLTF. The entire variable domain, with the rest obtained from reference TRBV29-1 and TRBJ2-6, is as follows: SAVISQKPSRDICQRGTSLTIQCQVDSQVTMMFWYRQQPGQSLTLIATANQGSEATYESGFVIDKFPISRPNLTFSTLTVSNMSPEDSSIYLCSVFKDSGANVLTFGAGSRLTVL.

V is TRBV30 and J is TRBJ2-7, with 8 bases fitting TRBD1. Germline loops: CDR1 GTSNPN, CDR2 SVGIG (reference sequence). The CDR3 runs to 13 residues. V was clipped by 4 bases and J by 4 bases; unmatched bases: 6. In DNA, the CDR3 is TGTGCCTGGACGGCAGGGGGCAGGTACGAGCAGTACTTC. Its translation is CAWTAGGRYEQYF.

The chain combines TRBV4-1 with TRBJ1-1; 7 bases agree with TRBD1. Germline V gives CDR1 MGHRA, CDR2 YSYEKL. The CDR3 loop spans 14 amino acids. V trimming: 5 bases; J trimming: 4 bases; junction bases outside the gene matches: 7. For the CDR3, the DNA is TGCGCCAGCAGCAACTCGTACAGGGGCACTGAAGCTTTCTTT. Residues: CASSNSYRGTEAFF.

This clone has a count of ten or more. V is TRBV28 and J is TRBJ2-1, with TRBD2 matching 9 bases. The CDR3 runs 16 residues. The trim removed 7 bases at V and 8 bases at J, leaving 15 bases unmatched. The germline gives CDR1 MDHEN, CDR2 SYDVKM. The CDR3 bases are TGTGCCAGCAAATCCCGGGGTAGCGGGAGTGGCTATGAGCAGTTCTTC. The encoded protein is CASKSRGSGSGYEQFF. The whole variable domain, filled in from reference TRBV28 and TRBJ2-1, reads DVKVTQSSRYLVKRTGEKVFLECVQDMDHENMFWYRQDPGLGLRLIYFSYDVKMKEKGDIPEGYSVSREKKERFSLILESASTNQTSMYLCASKSRGSGSGYEQFFGPGTRLTVL.

CDR3 protein: CASSLLQGYLAFF. The CDR3 DNA reads TGTGCCAGCAGCTTGTTACAGGGGTATTTGGCTTTCTTT. The chain joins TRBV5-6 to TRBJ1-1, with TRBD1 matching 7 bases. The germline CDR1 and CDR2 sequences are SGHDT and YYEEEE. Trimming took 1 base from V and 11 from J; bases not matched to a gene: 8. The CDR3 contains 13 residues.

This rearrangement joins TRBV30 to TRBJ2-1, with D unresolved. The V gene's germline CDR1 is GTSNPN and CDR2 SVGIG (reference sequence). The CDR3 has 11 residues. V dropped 0 bases and J dropped 9 bases, with 6 bases sitting between them. Written as DNA, the CDR3 is TGTGCCTGGAGTGTATCCCGTGAGCAGTTCTTC. This encodes CAWSVSREQFF.

The CDR3 nucleotides are TGTGCCAGCAGTGACCAGGGCCGGGGCAATCAGCCCCAGCATTTT. Residues: CASSDQGRGNQPQHF. The rearrangement links TRBV2 to TRBJ1-5; possible D gene TRBD1, 5 bases. The V end was cut by 3 bases, the J end by 2 bases, with 11 bases between. Per germline, CDR1 SNHLY and CDR2 FYNNEI. CDR3 length: 15 amino acids.

Here the CDR3 reads CSVARTLTTDTQYF. DNA of the CDR3: TGCAGCGTTGCTAGGACACTTACCACAGATACGCAGTATTTT. The chain links TRBV29-1 to TRBJ2-3; weak D call: TRBD1 (5 bases). CDR3 length equals 14 residues. Germline CDR1 is SQVTM and CDR2 is ANQGSEA. Trimming took 4 bases from V and 2 from J, leaving 13 bases between them.

The chain uses TRBV10-3 and TRBJ2-1; TRBD2 agrees at 9 bases. Trimming took 4 bases from V and 0 from J; bases not matched to a gene: 4. The V gene's germline CDR1 is ENHRY and CDR2 SYGVKD. The CDR3 has 16 amino acids. The CDR3 DNA is TGTGCCATCAGTGTGCTAGCGGGGACCTCCTACAATGAGCAGTTCTTC. Translated, it gives CAISVLAGTSYNEQFF.

The V gene is TRBV13, the J gene TRBJ1-3; TRBD1 might be the D (6 bases). The germline V and J ends were trimmed by 2 bases and 0 bases, with 14 bases remaining between them. The CDR3 sequence is 17 residues long. CDR1 and CDR2 (germline): PRHDT, FYEKMQ (reference sequence). The CDR3 loop reads CASSLTLTGSSGNTIYF. The CDR3 region has the DNA TGTGCCAGCAGCTTAACCCTGACAGGATCCTCTGGAAACACCATATATTTT.

The CDR3, as DNA: TGCGCCAGCACCATCGGCGACTCCCCAGGCAATGAGCAGTTCTTC. It specifies CASTIGDSPGNEQFF. The J gene is TRBJ2-1, the V gene TRBV5-1; D gene ambiguous. CDR1 is SGHRS and CDR2 is YFSETQ in the germline V gene. V lost 6 bases and J 6 bases, leaving 19 bases between the germline ends. CDR3 length: 15 amino acids.

The chain has TRBV10-2 and TRBJ2-1; no clear D gene. The CDR3 has 11 amino acids. Germline CDR1 reads WSHSY; CDR2 reads SAAADI. V lost 7 bases to trimming and J lost 7 bases, with 8 bases between them. The CDR3 here is CASTQQNEQFF. Here the CDR3 DNA reads TGCGCCAGCACCCAACAGAATGAGCAGTTCTTC.